This T cell receptor beta chain was documented in a study of breast tumors, draining lymph nodes, adjacent tissues. Each CDR3 protein gets one entry after TCRdb re-called the multiplex PCR reads with MiXCR. This sample has some 130,000 distinct CDR3 sequences, with approximately 20% found just once. Germline CDR1 LGHDT, CDR2 YNNKEL (reference sequence). J was trimmed by 3 bases and V by 1 base; bases with no gene match: 7. The CDR3 has 18 residues. Ten or more counts support this clonotype. Its antigen is unknown. Axillary draining lymph nodes of breast cancer patients supplied the node samples. Findings of the study overall: Tumor TCR diversity was below lymph nodes but above nontumor tissue. Data only fit, rather than demonstrated, lymph node origin of most tumor T cells. Luminal-like breast cancer showed significantly higher tumor–nontumor repertoire similarity than basal-like. Most tumor T cells seemingly derive from lymph node, then expand in tumor.

This TCR was sampled from a female donor with breast cancer. Some clones in this sample may be carry-over from other donors' samples. This chain links TRBV3-1 with TRBJ2-5; TRBD2 matches at 14 bases. Material for sequencing was axillary lymph node tissue. The CDR3, as DNA: TGTGCCAGCAGCCAAGGACTAGCGGGAGGGCCAAGGGAAGAGACCCAGTACTTC. Encoded protein: CASSQGLAGGPREETQYF.